A selection of T cell receptor beta chains follows, all from one sample in a study of CD8 T cells in Susac syndrome. MiXCR, run by TCRdb on the immunoSEQ multiplex PCR reads, gives a single entry per CDR3 protein. The sample yields 75,000 to 80,000 distinct CDR3 sequences, approximately 93% seen once. Sequenced material: CD8+ T cells from PBMCs. The receptor set was obtained from a human donor with Susac syndrome. CDR3s include the opening cysteine and the closing phenylalanine or tryptophan. A D gene is named only where the DNA matches it firmly. Size is omitted from some rows. Given values are once, few, many or a class for expanded clones.

TGTGCCAGCAGCCGGACTAGCGGGGGGGCGGATACGCAGTATTTT | CASSRTSGGADTQYF | TRBJ2-3 | TRBV7-2 | few | TRBD2
TGTGCCAGCAGTTACGGGGCGGATGAGTACTTC | CASSYGADEYF | TRBJ2-7 | TRBV6-2/TRBV6-3 | . | .
TGCGCCAGCAGCCAAGTCGAGACAGGGGAGGATACGCAGTATTTT | CASSQVETGEDTQYF | TRBJ2-3 | TRBV4-3 | . | TRBD1
TGTGCCAGCAGCGGGAACAGCGGAGAGCAGTACTTC | CASSGNSGEQYF | TRBJ2-7 | TRBV9 | . | .
TGTGCCAGCAGCCTAAGGGTGAACAATTCACCCCTCCACTTT | CASSLRVNNSPLHF | TRBJ1-6 | TRBV7-6 | . | .
TGTGCCAGCGGCCTCGGGACACGAGCTTTCTTT | CASGLGTRAFF | TRBJ1-1 | TRBV25-1 | . | .
TGTGCCACCAGTGATCCCCGGGACAGGGGTTACGAGCAGTACTTC | CATSDPRDRGYEQYF | TRBJ2-7 | TRBV24-1 | . | TRBD1
TGTGCCAGCAGCCCCCGTGGTAGCGGGGACCAAGAGACCCAGTACTTC | CASSPRGSGDQETQYF | TRBJ2-5 | TRBV5-8 | . | TRBD2
TGTGCCAGCAGTTACTACTCAACCGGGACAGGGGACGAGCAGTACTTC | CASSYYSTGTGDEQYF | TRBJ2-7 | TRBV6-5 | . | TRBD1
TGTGCCAGCAGCTTGTGGGGGGTAGAAACTGAAGCTTTCTTT | CASSLWGVETEAFF | TRBJ1-1 | TRBV11-2 | . | .
TGTGCCAGCAGGGGGCAGGGGACGATCGAGCAGTACTTC | CASRGQGTIEQYF | TRBJ2-7 | TRBV12-3/TRBV12-4 | . | .
TGTGCCAGCAGCTTAGCGGGGAGTGAAGCTTTCTTT | CASSLAGSEAFF | TRBJ1-1 | TRBV7-9 | . | .
TGCGCCAGCAGCCCCAGGGTGGAGGACACTGAAGCTTTCTTT | CASSPRVEDTEAFF | TRBJ1-1 | TRBV5-1 | . | .
TGCAGTGTTGGACAGGGTCGAGGGGAGCAGTACTTC | CSVGQGRGEQYF | TRBJ2-7 | TRBV29-1 | . | TRBD1
TGTGCCAGCAGCTTAAGGGGTTCCCAGGGGGCCACAGATACGCAGTATTTT | CASSLRGSQGATDTQYF | TRBJ2-3 | TRBV7-6 | . | TRBD1
TGTGCCAGCAGTCTTCTACCAGAAACTGGAAACACCATATATTTT | CASSLLPETGNTIYF | TRBJ1-3 | TRBV28 | . | .
TGCGCCAGCAGCCAAGAAAACCAGGGGGGAACAGATACGCAGTATTTT | CASSQENQGGTDTQYF | TRBJ2-3 | TRBV4-3 | few | .
TGTGCCAGCAGAGTTAACAGAGAGAATTCACCCCTCCACTTT | CASRVNRENSPLHF | TRBJ1-6 | TRBV6-1 | . | .
TGCGCCAGCAGCCAAGCAAGGCGAATGAACACTGAAGCTTTCTTT | CASSQARRMNTEAFF | TRBJ1-1 | TRBV4-3 | . | .
TGCGCCAGCAGCCACCCGGAGACACAGGGCAGGGGGGAGACCCAGTACTTC | CASSHPETQGRGETQYF | TRBJ2-5 | TRBV5-1 | . | TRBD1
TGCGCCAGCAGCTTAGGGGGGACGGACACTGAAGCTTTCTTT | CASSLGGTDTEAFF | TRBJ1-1 | TRBV5-1 | . | .
TGTGCCAGCAGCTTAGGACCGACCACGGACGAGCAGTACTTC | CASSLGPTTDEQYF | TRBJ2-7 | TRBV5-4 | . | .
TGTGCCAGCAGCCTCTTACTAGCGGGGGGCCCTTACGAGCAGTACTTC | CASSLLLAGGPYEQYF | TRBJ2-7 | TRBV4-2 | . | TRBD2
TGTGCCAGCAGTTTATCGGGTGGGGAGGGCGGGGAGCTGTTTTTT | CASSLSGGEGGELFF | TRBJ2-2 | TRBV12-3/TRBV12-4 | . | TRBD2